The rows below give T cell receptor beta chains drawn from one sample of a study of PD-1 blockade in classical Hodgkin lymphoma. Profiling relied on immunoSEQ multiplex PCR, and the TCRdb table lists in-frame clones only, not all of them. The sample consists of approximately 99,000 clones, 89% of them appearing once. The sample in question was peripheral blood mononuclear cells (PBMCs), obtained before the second cycle of nivolumab. The receptors were gathered from a human donor with classical Hodgkin lymphoma. Both conserved end residues are part of each CDR3. The D gene is left open where the match is weak. Only some rows state a clone size, as once, few, many or a class for expanded clones.

TRBV5-1	TRBD2	TRBJ2-1	few	TGCGCCAGCAGCTCTGGGGCGGGAGAAGCGGGTGAGCAGTTCTTC	CASSSGAGEAGEQFF
TRBV7-9	TRBD1	TRBJ2-1	once	TGTGCCAGCAGCTCCGGGACAGCCAACAATGAGCAGTTCTTC	CASSSGTANNEQFF
TRBV5-1	-	TRBJ2-3	-	TGCGCCAGCAGCTTCAGGGCTGCGGGGGATACGCAGTATTTT	CASSFRAAGDTQYF
TRBV4-3	TRBD1	TRBJ1-1	-	TGCGCCAGCAGCCAAGATCCCAGGGGGGGTACCGGAGCTTTCTTT	CASSQDPRGGTGAFF
TRBV29-1	TRBD1	TRBJ2-7	-	TGCAGCGTTGCTCTCCGGGACAGACTAACCTACGAGCAGTACTTC	CSVALRDRLTYEQYF
TRBV30	-	TRBJ1-5	few	TGTGCCTGGACTCGGGGAGGGGGAAATCAGCCCCAGCATTTT	CAWTRGGGNQPQHF
TRBV15	-	TRBJ2-7	-	TGTGCCACCAGCAGTACCCTAGCTGGGGGTGTCGCCGAGCAGTACTTC	CATSSTLAGGVAEQYF
TRBV7-9	-	TRBJ1-1	-	TGTGCCAGCAGCCCCGGGGGTAGGGGAGCTTTCTTT	CASSPGGRGAFF
TRBV19	-	TRBJ1-4	-	TGTGCCAGTAGTCTCTGGCTAAATGAAAAACTGTTTTTT	CASSLWLNEKLFF
TRBV19	TRBD1	TRBJ1-2	-	TGTGCCAGTAGTCCCCCAGGGACAGCGCGCGGCTACACCTTC	CASSPPGTARGYTF
TRBV30	-	TRBJ2-7	-	TGTGCCTGGAGTGTAGGCGGGAACCTCGAGCAGTACTTC	CAWSVGGNLEQYF
TRBV10-1	TRBD1	TRBJ1-2	-	TGCGCCAGCAGTGAGTCAGGGACAGGGGACGGCTACACCTTC	CASSESGTGDGYTF
TRBV18	-	TRBJ1-2	-	TGTGCCAGCTCACCGGAGGTCCCCGGGGGTGGCTACACCTTC	CASSPEVPGGGYTF
TRBV5-6	-	TRBJ1-2	once	TGTGCCAGCAGCTTGGGGGATAGTGGCTACACCTTC	CASSLGDSGYTF
TRBV7-9	-	TRBJ1-2	-	TGTGCCAGCAGCTTAGCGTTAAGGCGGGATTCTAGCTACACCTTC	CASSLALRRDSSYTF
TRBV11-2	-	TRBJ2-1	-	TGTGCCAGCACCTTGGGGCTAGCAGGCTCCTACAATGAGCAGTTCTTC	CASTLGLAGSYNEQFF
TRBV9	-	TRBJ1-4	once	TGTGCCAGCAGCCCCCGGACCGATTCCCGCGAAAAACTGTTTTTT	CASSPRTDSREKLFF
TRBV5-1	-	TRBJ2-2	-	TGCGCCAGCAGCTCGGAAGGTTACGGGGAGCTGTTTTTT	CASSSEGYGELFF
TRBV10-1	TRBD1	TRBJ2-5	-	TGCGCCAGCAGTGAGTCCCTCCAACCGGACAGGGGGATTGCTTGGGAGACCCAGTACTTC	CASSESLQPDRGIAWETQYF
TRBV5-1	TRBD1	TRBJ1-1	-	TGCGCCAGCAGCTCCCGGGACAGGGGTTTGGAGTACACTGAAGCTTTCTTT	CASSSRDRGLEYTEAFF
TRBV6-5	-	TRBJ1-1	-	TGTGCCAGCTTCCCTGCGGCAAACACTGAAGCTTTCTTT	CASFPAANTEAFF
TRBV27	TRBD2	TRBJ2-7	-	TGTGCCAGCAGCCCGGGAGGAGCCCTCAACGAGCAGTACTTC	CASSPGGALNEQYF
TRBV6-1	-	TRBJ2-1	-	TGTGCCAGCAGTGATTGGGCGGAATACAATGAGCAGTTCTTC	CASSDWAEYNEQFF
TRBV6-6	TRBD1	TRBJ1-2	-	TGTGCCAGCAGTGGACAGGGGGTACGAGGCTACACCTTC	CASSGQGVRGYTF
TRBV29-1	-	TRBJ1-1	few	TGCAGCGTTGTGAACACTGAAGCTTTCTTT	CSVVNTEAFF
TRBV2	TRBD1	TRBJ2-5	-	TGTGTCAGCAGGGGGTTAGAGACCCAGTACTTC	CVSRGLETQYF
TRBV5-6	TRBD2	TRBJ2-1	-	TGTGCCAGCAACCCTGGCGGCGGGAGGTCGAACAATGAGCAGTTCTTC	CASNPGGGRSNNEQFF
TRBV7-2	-	TRBJ1-5	few	TGTGCCAGCAGCCCACGCAGGGGTAACAATCAGCCCCAGCATTTT	CASSPRRGNNQPQHF
TRBV5-1	-	TRBJ1-1	-	TGCGCCAGCAGCTTGGAGGGGCGGGACACTGAAGCTTTCTTT	CASSLEGRDTEAFF
TRBV4-1	-	TRBJ2-2	few	TGCGCCAGCAGCAGACAGGATTTCGGGGAGCTGTTTTTT	CASSRQDFGELFF
TRBV6-5	-	TRBJ2-3	-	TGTGCCAGCAGCCGCAGTACGCCAGATACGCAGTATTTT	CASSRSTPDTQYF
TRBV29-1	-	TRBJ2-1	-	TGCAGCGTTGATGTTGCTTCGGGACAAGCCTACAATGAGCAGTTCTTC	CSVDVASGQAYNEQFF
TRBV25-1	-	TRBJ1-2	-	TGTGCCAGCAGTGAAGGGGCAGGCCTCTATGGCTACACCTTC	CASSEGAGLYGYTF
TRBV15	-	TRBJ1-5	-	TGTGCCACCAGCAGAGAAAGAGGTCAGCCCCAGCATTTT	CATSRERGQPQHF
TRBV5-1	-	TRBJ2-5	-	TGCGCCAGCAGCTTGGCCGCAGGAACTCAGGGGAGTGAGACCCAGTACTTC	CASSLAAGTQGSETQYF
TRBV19	-	TRBJ1-2	-	TGTGCCAGTAGTATTGGGACTTACTATGGCTACACCTTC	CASSIGTYYGYTF
TRBV30	TRBD1	TRBJ1-1	-	TGTGCCTGGAGTGTACCGGGACAGAAAGCTTTCTTT	CAWSVPGQKAFF
TRBV30	-	TRBJ1-5	-	TGTGCCTGGAGTCCGTCTAGGGTCAGGGCGGGTCAGCCCCAGCATTTT	CAWSPSRVRAGQPQHF
TRBV19	-	TRBJ1-1	-	TGTGCCAGTAGTAAAATAGGGGCCCAGGGCGAAGCTTTCTTT	CASSKIGAQGEAFF
TRBV10-3	TRBD1	TRBJ2-5	-	TGTGCCATCAGCGAAAGGACAGGGTCAACGGAGACCCAGTACTTC	CAISERTGSTETQYF
TRBV7-2	-	TRBJ2-5	-	TGTGCCAGCAGCTCCACAGGGTTTGGGGAGACCCAGTACTTC	CASSSTGFGETQYF
TRBV6-6	TRBD1	TRBJ2-2	-	TGTGCCAGCAGAGAAACAGGGGAAACCGGGGAGCTGTTTTTT	CASRETGETGELFF
TRBV28	-	TRBJ1-2	few	TGTGCCAGCAGGCAACTGCCGGGGGGCTACACCTTC	CASRQLPGGYTF
TRBV11-2	-	TRBJ1-1	-	TGTGCCAGCAGCCCAGTGGGGGGAGGGGACACTGAAGCTTTCTTT	CASSPVGGGDTEAFF
TRBV2	TRBD2	TRBJ2-1	-	TGTGCCAGCAGCGAAGCGGGACTAGCGGGAGGGCCCTACAATGAGCAGTTCTTC	CASSEAGLAGGPYNEQFF
TRBV5-6	-	TRBJ1-5	-	TGTGCCAGCAGCTCTTACAGGGCGAGTGGGCCCCAGCATTTT	CASSSYRASGPQHF
TRBV27	TRBD1	TRBJ2-3	once	TGTGCCAGCAGCCTCCGGGACAGGGTCTCAGATACGCAGTATTTT	CASSLRDRVSDTQYF
TRBV19	-	TRBJ1-5	-	TGTGCCAGTAGTGCATATGACAGCAATCAGCCCCAGCATTTT	CASSAYDSNQPQHF
TRBV6-5	-	TRBJ2-1	-	TGTGCCGGTCTGAGCCTAAATGAGCAGTTCTTC	CAGLSLNEQFF
TRBV2	-	TRBJ2-1	-	TGTGCCAGCAGTGAACTACCTGAGCAGTTCTTC	CASSELPEQFF
TRBV18	-	TRBJ1-2	-	TGTGCCAGCTCACTCCCAGGACTCGTTGGAACCTTC	CASSLPGLVGTF
TRBV11-2	-	TRBJ1-3	-	TGTGCCAGCAGCGATTTACGTCGGGGAGGCTCTGGAAACACCATATATTTT	CASSDLRRGGSGNTIYF
TRBV27	-	TRBJ1-6	-	TGTGCCAGCAGTCCCCCCGGGGCCGGGAATTCACCCCTCCACTTT	CASSPPGAGNSPLHF
TRBV5-1	-	TRBJ1-3	-	TGCGCCAGCAGCTTAGGGCAGACTTCAAACACCATATATTTT	CASSLGQTSNTIYF
TRBV2	-	TRBJ2-7	-	TGTGCCAGTGAGTGGAGGACAGCGGGACAGGTGATCTCCTACGAGCAGTACTTC	CASEWRTAGQVISYEQYF